A single sample is the source of the 27 T cell receptor beta chains below, sequenced in a study of blood T cell repertoires in COVID-19. TCRdb keeps only in-frame clones here, not all; method: immunoSEQ multiplex PCR. The sample carries fewer than 400,000 clones, roughly 90% recorded once. Sample: PBMCs or T cells enriched from blood (not recorded which). These receptors all come from a woman aged 30 to 39 who had recovered from COVID-19.

J is TRBJ1-5 and V is TRBV28; D perhaps matches TRBD1 (6 bases). Trimming took off 2 bases at V and 2 bases at J, with 13 bases between the two ends. From germline, CDR1 is MDHEN and CDR2 SYDVKM. The CDR3 totals 16 residues. Written as DNA, the CDR3 is TGTGCCAGCAGTTTAGTCCCAGGGGACCGCAATCAGCCCCAGCATTTT. Protein: CASSLVPGDRNQPQHF.

J is TRBJ2-3 and V is TRBV4-2; unclear D gene. The CDR3 is 15 residues long. Germline loops: CDR1 LGHNA, CDR2 YNFKEQ. Between the trimmed V and J ends, which lost 0 bases and 4 bases, there was a span of 11 bases. The CDR3 is CASSQDLVVSDTQYF. In DNA form, the CDR3 reads TGTGCCAGCAGCCAAGATTTAGTAGTTTCAGATACGCAGTATTTT.

The chain uses TRBV28 and TRBJ2-1; possibly TRBD2 for D (6 bases). V was cut by 2 bases and J by 7 bases, with 15 bases left in between. The CDR3 is made up of 15 amino acids. Germline V gene data show CDR1 as MDHEN and CDR2 as SYDVKM. CDR3 protein: CASSLGGSRQNEQFF. The CDR3 bases are TGTGCCAGCAGTTTAGGAGGGAGTAGACAGAATGAGCAGTTCTTC.

The chain joins TRBV9 to TRBJ2-3; 8 bases align to TRBD2. V shed 0 bases, J shed 5 bases, and the junction held 8 bases outside the gene matches. Looked up from germline, CDR1 is SGDLS and CDR2 is YYNGEE. This CDR3 has 16 amino acids. CDR3 in amino acids: CASSVADGRAEDTQYF. CDR3 DNA sequence: TGTGCCAGCAGCGTAGCGGACGGGAGGGCCGAAGATACGCAGTATTTT.

This sequence joins TRBV3-1 (or the pseudogene TRBV3-2) and TRBJ1-4, with D tentatively TRBD1 (5 bases). There are 14 residues in the CDR3. CDR1 is LGHDT and CDR2 is YNNKEL in the germline V gene (reference sequence). Deletions cut 6 bases from V and 4 bases from J, with 12 bases between. DNA for the CDR3: TGTGCCAGCAGTATTACAGGTAGTAATGAAAAACTGTTTTTT. Its protein product is CASSITGSNEKLFF.

The chain is built from TRBV28 and TRBJ1-2, with TRBD1 matching 7 bases. V shed 3 bases and J 7 bases; nucleotides not matched to a gene: 5. CDR1 and CDR2 (germline): MDHEN, SYDVKM. The CDR3 contains 13 residues. The CDR3 nucleotides read TGTGCCAGCAGTTTCCAGGGGGGTCGTGGCTACACCTTC. It yields the protein CASSFQGGRGYTF.

As concerns this clone: The same CDR3 arises from other DNA sequences in this sample as well. This chain joins TRBV20-1 and TRBJ1-1; D ambiguous. Germline V gene sequence: CDR1 DFQATT, CDR2 SNEGSKA (reference sequence). CDR3 length: 11 amino acids. Trimming stripped 5 bases from V and 2 bases from J, with 6 bases between. Here the CDR3 DNA reads TGCAGTGCTCCCCTTAACACTGAAGCTTTCTTT. It translates to CSAPLNTEAFF.

The rearrangement joins TRBV3-1 (or the pseudogene TRBV3-2) to TRBJ1-5; possible D gene TRBD1, 6 bases. CDR3 length: 14 residues. Germline V gives CDR1 LGHDT, CDR2 YNNKEL (reference sequence). V lost 4 bases, J lost 7 bases, and 14 bases lay in between. CDR3 DNA sequence: TGTGCCAGCAGCCTCGGACAGAGGGGACAGCCCCAGCATTTT. It translates to CASSLGQRGQPQHF.

The chain joins TRBV18 to TRBJ2-7; 12 nucleotides match TRBD2. Trimming removed 0 bases from V and 4 bases from J; junction bases left unmatched: 1. This CDR3 contains 15 residues. Germline CDR1 is KGHSH and CDR2 is LQKENI. The CDR3 sequence: CASSPPLAGGYEQYF. In DNA, the CDR3 is TGTGCCAGCTCACCACCACTAGCGGGGGGTTACGAGCAGTACTTC. Filled out from reference TRBV18 and TRBJ2-7, the complete variable domain reads NAGVMQNPRHLVRRRGQEARLRCSPMKGHSHVYWYRQLPEEGLKFMVYLQKENIIDESGMPKERFSAEFPKEGPSILRIQQVVRGDSAAYFCASSPPLAGGYEQYFGPGTRLTVT.

The genes are TRBV28 and TRBJ2-1, with 16 nucleotides matching TRBD2. After removal of 6 bases from V and 10 bases from J, the junction contained 6 bases not matched to a gene. This CDR3 is 15 amino acids long. Germline V gives CDR1 MDHEN, CDR2 SYDVKM. The CDR3 coding sequence is TGTGCCAGCAGCAACCCGGGACTAGCGGGAGGGGAGCAGTTCTTC. Translated, it gives CASSNPGLAGGEQFF.

This clone was observed a few times. V is TRBV3-1 (or the pseudogene TRBV3-2) and J is TRBJ2-7; weak D call: TRBD1 (6 bases). This CDR3 spans 14 amino acids. Trimming pared 1 base from V and 3 bases from J, leaving 10 bases between. Germline lookup yields CDR1 LGHDT and CDR2 YNNKEL (reference sequence). CDR3 amino acids: CASSQGNRVYEQYF. Here the CDR3 DNA reads TGTGCCAGCAGCCAAGGGAACAGGGTCTACGAGCAGTACTTC.

The V gene is TRBV2, the J gene TRBJ2-7; D may be TRBD1 (5 bases). The CDR3 totals 15 residues. Germline values: CDR1 SNHLY, CDR2 FYNNEI. V lost 3 bases and J lost 5, with 17 bases in between. DNA of the CDR3: TGTGCCAGCAGTGATCCGACAGCCTTTGAGCACGAGCAGTACTTC. Protein sequence: CASSDPTAFEHEQYF.

The chain links TRBV7-3 to TRBJ2-5, with TRBD1 matching over 8 bases. Germline CDR1 SGHTA, CDR2 FQGTGA. V lost 1 base, J lost 11 bases, and 3 bases stayed unmatched. CDR3 length: 12 residues. CDR3 nucleotide sequence: TGTGCCAGCAGCTTAAGACAGGGGAAGCAGTACTTC. This translates into CASSLRQGKQYF. The full variable domain, its missing parts supplied by reference TRBV7-3 and TRBJ2-5, is GAGVSQTPSNKVTEKGKYVELRCDPISGHTALYWYRQSLGQGPEFLIYFQGTGAADDSGLPNDRFFAVRPEGSVSTLKIQRTERGDSAVYLCASSLRQGKQYFGPGTRLLVL.

The V call is TRBV9, the J call TRBJ2-7; weak D call: TRBD1 (6 bases). Looked up from germline, CDR1 is SGDLS and CDR2 is YYNGEE. V gave up 3 bases and J gave up 4 bases, with 14 bases separating them. The CDR3 runs to 14 residues. DNA of the CDR3: TGTGCCAGCAGCGGGGTCGAAACAGGGTACGAGCAGTACTTC. Protein product: CASSGVETGYEQYF.

The V and J genes are TRBV5-1 and TRBJ1-2; 7 bases are a match to TRBD1. The CDR3 sequence is 15 residues long. Germline values: CDR1 SGHRS, CDR2 YFSETQ. The V segment lost 3 bases and the J segment 0 bases; nucleotides outside the gene matches: 5. CDR3 nucleotide sequence: TGCGCCAGCAGCTCGACCGGGACAGCTAACTATGGCTACACCTTC. It is translated as CASSSTGTANYGYTF.

This sequence joins TRBV7-2 and TRBJ2-2; a possible D gene is TRBD1 (6 bases). Trimming stripped 6 bases from V and 3 bases from J, with 14 bases between. Germline loops: CDR1 SGHTA, CDR2 FQGNSA. This CDR3 comprises 15 residues. CDR3: CASSYRDTYTGELFF. DNA for the CDR3: TGTGCCAGCAGTTACCGGGACACATACACCGGGGAGCTGTTTTTT.

The gene calls are TRBV6-5 and TRBJ1-1; TRBD1 matches at 7 bases. The CDR3 is 14 amino acids. Germline-derived CDR1 and CDR2 are MNHEY and SVGAGI. The V segment lost 9 bases and the J segment 2 bases; nucleotides outside the gene matches: 9. The CDR3 DNA follows: TGTGCCAGTTACAGGCAGGGGGGAAACACTGAAGCTTTCTTT. Its translation is CASYRQGGNTEAFF.

The chain has TRBV19 and TRBJ2-6; D is uncertain. Trimming removed 4 bases at V and 2 bases at J, with 9 bases between. This CDR3 is built from 15 residues. Germline-derived CDR1 and CDR2 are LNHDA and SQIVND (reference sequence). The CDR3 coding sequence is TGTGCCAGTAGTACCCAGGTTACTGGGGCCAACGTCCTGACTTTC. Translated: CASSTQVTGANVLTF.

The rearrangement joins TRBV3-1 (or the pseudogene TRBV3-2) to TRBJ2-7, with 10 bases fitting TRBD1. V was clipped by 8 bases and J by 4 bases; unmatched bases: 8. Germline loops: CDR1 LGHDT, CDR2 YNNKEL (reference sequence). CDR3 length: 14 amino acids. In DNA, the CDR3 is TGTGCCAGCGGCGACAGGGGGCAAACGTACGAGCAGTACTTC. Its translation: CASGDRGQTYEQYF.

V is TRBV13 and J is TRBJ2-5; D not certain. V shed 4 bases and J shed 5 bases, with 5 bases lying between them. Germline V gene data show CDR1 as PRHDT and CDR2 as FYEKMQ (reference sequence). The CDR3 has 11 amino acids. CDR3 sequence (DNA): TGTGCCAGCAGCTCCGCGGAGACCCAGTACTTC. Translating it yields CASSSAETQYF. Full variable domain (rest looked up from reference TRBV13 and TRBJ2-5): AAGVIQSPRHLIKEKRETATLKCYPIPRHDTVYWYQQGPGQDPQFLISFYEKMQSDKGSIPDRFSAQQFSDYHSELNMSSLELGDSALYFCASSSAETQYFGPGTRLLVL.

V gene TRBV5-1 combines with J gene TRBJ2-1; weak D call: TRBD2 (6 bases). With 7 bases removed from V and 9 bases from J, the gap between germline ends came to 14 bases. Germline V lookup: CDR1 SGHRS, CDR2 YFSETQ. The CDR3 is 12 residues long. The CDR3 sequence is CASRPGEGEQFF. The DNA of the CDR3 is TGCGCCAGCCGTCCGGGAGAGGGTGAGCAGTTCTTC.

V usage is TRBV4-2 and J usage is TRBJ2-2, with 8 bases aligning to TRBD2. The CDR3 consists of 15 residues. V lost 0 bases, J lost 8 bases, and 5 bases stayed unmatched. Germline CDR1 is LGHNA and CDR2 is YNFKEQ. CDR3 sequence reads: CASSQDSGGRGELFF. The CDR3 DNA reads TGTGCCAGCAGCCAAGACAGCGGGGGTAGGGGGGAGCTGTTTTTT.

This chain joins TRBV19 and TRBJ1-5; tentatively, D is TRBD1 (5 bases). The CDR3 sequence is 15 residues long. V gave up 5 bases and J gave up 2 bases, with 13 bases separating them. Germline CDR1 LNHDA, CDR2 SQIVND (reference sequence). Here the CDR3 reads CASSPGGIGNQPQHF. The CDR3 bases are TGTGCCAGTAGTCCGGGGGGAATTGGCAATCAGCCCCAGCATTTT. The complete variable domain, with remaining parts taken from reference TRBV19 and TRBJ1-5, reads DGGITQSPKYLFRKEGQNVTLSCEQNLNHDAMYWYRQDPGQGLRLIYYSQIVNDFQKGDIAEGYSVSREKKESFPLTVTSAQKNPTAFYLCASSPGGIGNQPQHFGDGTRLSIL.

The chain is built from TRBV30 and TRBJ1-5, with a weak D call TRBD1 (5 bases). The V gene's germline CDR1 is GTSNPN and CDR2 SVGIG (reference sequence). V was trimmed by 3 bases and J by 3 bases, leaving 9 bases between them. The CDR3 covers 13 residues. CDR3 coding DNA: TGTGCCTGGAGCCGACAGCCCAATCAGCCCCAGCATTTT. Protein product: CAWSRQPNQPQHF.

The V call is TRBV4-3, the J call TRBJ2-7; 7 nucleotides line up with TRBD1. Germline V gene sequence: CDR1 LGHNA, CDR2 YSLEER. This CDR3 has 16 residues. The V and J ends lost 3 bases and 3 bases, in that order; junction bases with no gene match: 11. CDR3 coding DNA: TGCGCCAGCAGCCAGTGGACAGGTCAAACATTCTACGAGCAGTACTTC. It encodes CASSQWTGQTFYEQYF.

The rearrangement uses TRBV28 and TRBJ1-5; TRBD1 is a possible D gene (6 bases). V lost 6 bases, J lost 2 bases, and 14 bases lay in between. This CDR3 is 15 amino acids long. The V gene's germline CDR1 is MDHEN and CDR2 SYDVKM. The CDR3 region has the DNA TGTGCCAGCAGCCAGGGGAATTTAGGCAATCAGCCCCAGCATTTT. Translation: CASSQGNLGNQPQHF.

CDR3 amino acids: CSVPGQGFGYTF. The CDR3 bases are TGCAGCGTTCCGGGACAGGGGTTTGGCTACACCTTC. The chain has TRBV29-1 and TRBJ1-2, with 10 bases lining up with TRBD1. In germline, CDR1 is SQVTM, CDR2 ANQGSEA. The CDR3 is made up of 12 amino acids. V lost 5 bases, J lost 7 bases, and 4 bases stayed unmatched.